This T cell receptor beta chain was documented in a study of patients and donors after allogeneic stem cell transplantation. TCRdb used MiXCR to reprocess the RT-PCR reads, holding one entry per CDR3 protein. The sample lists 800,000 to 1,000,000 distinct CDR3 sequences; about a sixth were seen once. The CDR3 has 16 residues. The germline gives CDR1 LGHDT, CDR2 YNNKEL (reference sequence). Trimming cost V 0 bases and J 6 bases; bases outside gene matches: 7. V is TRBV3-1 and J is TRBJ2-1; 8 nucleotides align to TRBD2. This sequence originates from a human donor who was either an allogeneic HSCT recipient or a stem cell or donor lymphocyte infusion donor (not recorded which). It is not recorded whose cells these are; they may come from a transplant donor. The sequencing sample was made of blood, either unsorted or a sorted T cell fraction (not recorded which). The CDR3 loop reads CASSQEGTRRGNEQFF. The CDR3 DNA follows: TGTGCCAGCAGCCAAGAGGGGACTAGGAGGGGCAATGAGCAGTTCTTC.